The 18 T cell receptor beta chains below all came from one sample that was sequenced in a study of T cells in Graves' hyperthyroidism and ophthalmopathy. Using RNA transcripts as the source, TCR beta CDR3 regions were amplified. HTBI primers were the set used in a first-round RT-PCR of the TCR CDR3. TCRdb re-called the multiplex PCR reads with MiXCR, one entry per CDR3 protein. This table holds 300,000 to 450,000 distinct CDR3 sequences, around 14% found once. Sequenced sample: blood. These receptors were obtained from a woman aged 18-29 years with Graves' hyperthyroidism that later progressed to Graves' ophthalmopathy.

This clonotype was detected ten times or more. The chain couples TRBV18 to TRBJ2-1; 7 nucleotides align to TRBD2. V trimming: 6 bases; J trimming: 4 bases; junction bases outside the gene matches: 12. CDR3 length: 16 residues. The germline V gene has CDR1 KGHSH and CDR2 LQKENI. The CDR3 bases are TGTGCCAGCTCCCTCTTTGAGGGAGGGAAGTACAATGAGCAGTTCTTC. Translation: CASSLFEGGKYNEQFF.

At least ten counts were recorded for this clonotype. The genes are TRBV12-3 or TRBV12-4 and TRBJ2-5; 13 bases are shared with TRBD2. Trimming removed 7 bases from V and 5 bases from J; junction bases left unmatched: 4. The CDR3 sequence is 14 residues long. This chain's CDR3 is CASTQLAGGETQYF. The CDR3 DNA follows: TGTGCCAGCACCCAACTAGCGGGAGGGGAGACCCAGTACTTC.

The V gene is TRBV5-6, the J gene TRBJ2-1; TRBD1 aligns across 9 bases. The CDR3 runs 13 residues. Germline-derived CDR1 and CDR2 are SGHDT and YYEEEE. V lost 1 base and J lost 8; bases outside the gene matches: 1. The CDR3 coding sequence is TGTGCCAGCAGCTTGAACAGGGGGCATGAGCAGTTCTTC. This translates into CASSLNRGHEQFF. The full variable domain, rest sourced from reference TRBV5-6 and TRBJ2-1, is DAGVTQSPTHLIKTRGQQVTLRCSPKSGHDTVSWYQQALGQGPQFIFQYYEEEERQRGNFPDRFSGHQFPNYSSELNVNALLLGDSALYLCASSLNRGHEQFFGPGTRLTVL.

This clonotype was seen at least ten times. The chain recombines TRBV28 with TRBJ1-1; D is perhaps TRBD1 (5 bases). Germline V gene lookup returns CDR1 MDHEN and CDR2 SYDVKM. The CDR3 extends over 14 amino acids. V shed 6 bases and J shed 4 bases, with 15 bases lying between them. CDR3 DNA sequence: TGTGCCAGCAGGCACACGGGGGGATCCACTGAAGCTTTCTTT. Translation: CASRHTGGSTEAFF.

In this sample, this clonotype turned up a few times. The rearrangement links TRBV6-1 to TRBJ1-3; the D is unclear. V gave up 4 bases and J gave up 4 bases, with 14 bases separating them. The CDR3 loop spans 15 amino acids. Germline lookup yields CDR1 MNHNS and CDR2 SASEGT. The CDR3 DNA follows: TGTGCCAGCAGTGCCTTCCCAGGTCGCGGAAACACCATATATTTT. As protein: CASSAFPGRGNTIYF.

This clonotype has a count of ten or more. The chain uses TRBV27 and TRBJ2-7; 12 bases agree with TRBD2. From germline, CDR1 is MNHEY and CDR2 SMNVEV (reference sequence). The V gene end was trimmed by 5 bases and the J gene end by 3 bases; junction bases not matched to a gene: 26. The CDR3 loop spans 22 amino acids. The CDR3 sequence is CASSDRPKLAGGPFGSLYEQYF. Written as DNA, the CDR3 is TGTGCCAGCAGTGACCGACCGAAACTAGCGGGAGGCCCCTTCGGGAGCCTCTACGAGCAGTACTTC.

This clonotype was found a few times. CDR3 nucleotide sequence: TGTGCCAGCAGTATAGGGACTAGTAACACCGGGGAGCTGTTTTTT. It yields the protein CASSIGTSNTGELFF. The chain carries TRBV6-1 and TRBJ2-2, with TRBD2 matching over 8 bases. J gave up 2 bases and V 5 bases, and 4 bases lay outside the gene matches. CDR1 is MNHNS, CDR2 SASEGT, per germline. There are 15 residues in the CDR3.

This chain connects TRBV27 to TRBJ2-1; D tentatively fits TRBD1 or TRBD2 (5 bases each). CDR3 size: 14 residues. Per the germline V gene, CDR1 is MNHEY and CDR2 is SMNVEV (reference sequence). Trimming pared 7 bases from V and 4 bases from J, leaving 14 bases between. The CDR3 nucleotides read TGTGCCAGCAAGGGACCAGGGTTTTACAATGAGCAGTTCTTC. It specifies CASKGPGFYNEQFF.

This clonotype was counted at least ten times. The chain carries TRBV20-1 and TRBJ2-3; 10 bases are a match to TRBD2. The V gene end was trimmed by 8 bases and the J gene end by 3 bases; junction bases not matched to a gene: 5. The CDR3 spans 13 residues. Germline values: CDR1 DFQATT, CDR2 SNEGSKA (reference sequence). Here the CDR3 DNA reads TGCAGTAAGACTAGCGGGCATACAGATACGCAGTATTTT. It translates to CSKTSGHTDTQYF.

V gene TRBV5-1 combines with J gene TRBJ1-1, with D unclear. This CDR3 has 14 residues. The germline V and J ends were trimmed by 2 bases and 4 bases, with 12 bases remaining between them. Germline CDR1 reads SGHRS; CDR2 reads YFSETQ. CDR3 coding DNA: TGCGCCAGCAGCTTACTATACCGGGGCACTGAAGCTTTCTTT. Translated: CASSLLYRGTEAFF. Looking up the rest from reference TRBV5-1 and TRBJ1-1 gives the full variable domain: KAGVTQTPRYLIKTRGQQVTLSCSPISGHRSVSWYQQTPGQGLQFLFEYFSETQRNKGNFPGRFSGRQFSNSRSEMNVSTLELGDSALYLCASSLLYRGTEAFFGQGTRLTVV.

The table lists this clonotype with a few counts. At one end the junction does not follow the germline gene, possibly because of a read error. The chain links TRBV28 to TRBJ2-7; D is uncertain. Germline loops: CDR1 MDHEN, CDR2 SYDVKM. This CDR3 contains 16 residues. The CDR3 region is CAGSFAPRQSSYEQYF. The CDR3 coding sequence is TGTGCCGGCAGTTTCGCCCCCCGGCAAAGCTCCTACGAGCAGTACTTC.

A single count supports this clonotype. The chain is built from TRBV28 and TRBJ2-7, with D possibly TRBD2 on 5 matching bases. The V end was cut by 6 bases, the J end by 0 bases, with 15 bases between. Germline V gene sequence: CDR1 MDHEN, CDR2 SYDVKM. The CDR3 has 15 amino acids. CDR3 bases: TGTGCCAGCAGCCCCTGGGCGGGCAGCTCCTACGAGCAGTACTTC. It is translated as CASSPWAGSSYEQYF.

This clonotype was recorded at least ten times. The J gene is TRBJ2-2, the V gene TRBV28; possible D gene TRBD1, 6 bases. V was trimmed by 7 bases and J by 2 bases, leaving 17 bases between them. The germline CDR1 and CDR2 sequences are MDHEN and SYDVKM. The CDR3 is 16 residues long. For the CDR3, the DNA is TGTGCCAGCAATCGACAGGACCTTGGCAACACCGGGGAGCTGTTTTTT. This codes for CASNRQDLGNTGELFF. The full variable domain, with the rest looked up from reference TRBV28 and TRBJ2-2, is DVKVTQSSRYLVKRTGEKVFLECVQDMDHENMFWYRQDPGLGLRLIYFSYDVKMKEKGDIPEGYSVSREKKERFSLILESASTNQTSMYLCASNRQDLGNTGELFFGEGSRLTVL.

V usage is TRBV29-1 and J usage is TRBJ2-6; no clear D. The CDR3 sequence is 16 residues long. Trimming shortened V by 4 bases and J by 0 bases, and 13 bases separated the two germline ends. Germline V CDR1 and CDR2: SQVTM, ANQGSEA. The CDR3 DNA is TGCAGCGTTGTAACGGTCAGCCTCTCTGGGGCCAACGTCCTGACTTTC. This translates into CSVVTVSLSGANVLTF.

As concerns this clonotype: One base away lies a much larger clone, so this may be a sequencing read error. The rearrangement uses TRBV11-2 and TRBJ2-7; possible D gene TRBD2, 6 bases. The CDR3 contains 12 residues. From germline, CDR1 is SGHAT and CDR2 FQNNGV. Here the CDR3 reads CVSSPGVHEQYF. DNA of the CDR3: TGTGTCAGCAGCCCGGGGGTACATGAGCAGTACTTC. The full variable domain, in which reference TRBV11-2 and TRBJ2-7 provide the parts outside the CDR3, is EAGVAQSPRYKIIEKRQSVAFWCNPISGHATLYWYQQILGQGPKLLIQFQNNGVVDDSQLPKDRFSAERLKGVDSTLKIQPAKLEDSAVYLCVSSPGVHEQYFGPGTRLTVT.

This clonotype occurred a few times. CDR3 amino acids: CASSLRSDGTYEQYF. For the CDR3, the DNA is TGTGCCAGCAGTTTACGATCGGACGGAACCTACGAGCAGTACTTC. The chain is built from TRBV28 and TRBJ2-7; D ambiguous. The V gene lost 2 bases and the J gene lost 2 bases, with 13 bases spanning the gap. This CDR3 is 15 amino acids long. In germline, CDR1 is MDHEN, CDR2 SYDVKM. The whole variable domain, filled in from reference TRBV28 and TRBJ2-7, reads DVKVTQSSRYLVKRTGEKVFLECVQDMDHENMFWYRQDPGLGLRLIYFSYDVKMKEKGDIPEGYSVSREKKERFSLILESASTNQTSMYLCASSLRSDGTYEQYFGPGTRLTVT.

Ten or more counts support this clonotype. The CDR3 spells CASSLVGTSGQSYEQYF. The CDR3 coding sequence is TGTGCCAGCAGCTTAGTTGGGACTAGCGGGCAGTCCTACGAGCAGTACTTC. This chain joins TRBV7-2 and TRBJ2-7; TRBD2 aligns across 12 bases. The germline CDR1 and CDR2 sequences are SGHTA and FQGNSA. CDR3 length equals 17 residues. The V segment lost 1 base and the J segment 1 base; nucleotides outside the gene matches: 5.

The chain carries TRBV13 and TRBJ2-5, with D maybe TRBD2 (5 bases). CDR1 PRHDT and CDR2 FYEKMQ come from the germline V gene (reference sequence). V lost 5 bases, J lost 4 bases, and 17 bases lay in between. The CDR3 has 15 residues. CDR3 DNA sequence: TGTGCCAGCAGCCCACCCGGCAAGAGGGCAGAGACCCAGTACTTC. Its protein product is CASSPPGKRAETQYF. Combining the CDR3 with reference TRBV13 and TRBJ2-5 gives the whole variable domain AAGVIQSPRHLIKEKRETATLKCYPIPRHDTVYWYQQGPGQDPQFLISFYEKMQSDKGSIPDRFSAQQFSDYHSELNMSSLELGDSALYFCASSPPGKRAETQYFGPGTRLLVL.